Below, 31 T cell receptor beta chains from the same sample are listed, as sequenced in a study of cytomegalovirus exposure and HLA in healthy donors. It was with 60 Vbeta and 13 Jbeta primers that the PCR ran. The repertoire was sequenced with immunoSEQ multiplex PCR; TCRdb's copy has only in-frame clones and lacks some. The table has some 170,000 clones, 83% seen once. Material for sequencing was PBMCs. These receptors all stem from a man aged 50 or older in good health and CMV-seropositive.

This rearrangement joins TRBV2 to TRBJ1-6, with no clear D. V lost 1 base and J 11 bases, leaving 12 bases between the germline ends. The CDR3 covers 14 residues. Germline V lookup: CDR1 SNHLY, CDR2 FYNNEI. The CDR3 nucleotides read TGTGCCAGCAGTGAAGGAGCGGTGGGGACACCCCTCCACTTT. It encodes CASSEGAVGTPLHF.

The chain employs TRBV15 and TRBJ2-1; TRBD2 matches 9 bases. This CDR3 is 16 amino acids long. Germline loops: CDR1 LNHNV, CDR2 YYDKDF (reference sequence). With V trimmed by 0 bases and J by 4 bases, 4 bases remained unmatched. The CDR3 region has the DNA TGTGCCACCAGCAGAGATCCTAGCGGGATTTACAATGAGCAGTTCTTC. Translation gives CATSRDPSGIYNEQFF.

The chain employs TRBV7-8 and TRBJ2-7; D perhaps matches TRBD2 (5 bases). Trimming took off 0 bases at V and 3 bases at J, with 18 bases between the two ends. CDR1 and CDR2 from the germline V gene are SGHVS and FQNEAQ. The CDR3 length is 17 residues. The CDR3 region has the DNA TGTGCCAGCAGCTTAGCGCGGCTGGAAGCGGTCAGCTACGAGCAGTACTTC. Amino acid sequence: CASSLARLEAVSYEQYF. Full variable domain (outside the CDR3, taken from reference TRBV7-8 and TRBJ2-7): GAGVSQSPRYKVAKRGQDVALRCDPISGHVSLFWYQQALGQGPEFLTYFQNEAQLDKSGLPSDRFFAERPEGSVSTLKIQRTQQEDSAVYLCASSLARLEAVSYEQYFGPGTRLTVT.

The V and J genes are TRBV10-2 and TRBJ1-1; a possible D gene is TRBD1 (6 bases). CDR1 is WSHSY, CDR2 SAAADI, per germline. V was trimmed by 11 bases and J by 4 bases, leaving 20 bases between them. The CDR3 totals 14 residues. CDR3 coding DNA: TGCGCCCTACTGAATGGGGGGGCGGGCACTGAAGCTTTCTTT. Translating gives CALLNGGAGTEAFF.

The chain joins TRBV29-1 to TRBJ2-3; weak D call: TRBD1 (6 bases). Germline-derived CDR1 and CDR2 are SQVTM and ANQGSEA. CDR3 size: 18 residues. V lost 4 bases to trimming and J lost 3 bases, with 26 bases between them. The CDR3 reads CSVGGPRTDGGMTDTQYF. CDR3 bases: TGCAGCGTTGGTGGGCCGAGGACAGACGGAGGTATGACAGATACGCAGTATTTT.

The V and J genes are TRBV19 and TRBJ1-5; a possible D gene is TRBD1 (6 bases). The ends were cut back, 2 bases at V and 2 bases at J, with 16 bases in the middle. The CDR3 is 17 amino acids. Per germline, CDR1 LNHDA and CDR2 SQIVND (reference sequence). In DNA form, the CDR3 reads TGTGCCAGTAGTATACCCCATCGACAGGCCCGCAATCAGCCCCAGCATTTT. It specifies CASSIPHRQARNQPQHF.

This clone is a singleton in its sample. The CDR3 region has the DNA TGTGCCAGCAGCTTCGGGGTGGGCACTGAAGCTTTCTTT. This codes for CASSFGVGTEAFF. This chain connects TRBV11-2 to TRBJ1-1; D gene uncertain. CDR1 and CDR2 (germline): SGHAT, FQNNGV. CDR3 length: 13 amino acids. Trimming cost V 3 bases and J 4 bases, with 9 bases left between them.

This chain connects TRBV7-6 to TRBJ1-3; TRBD1 matches at 7 bases. V shed 5 bases, J shed 2 bases, and the junction held 6 bases outside the gene matches. The CDR3 spans 15 residues. The germline V gene encodes CDR1 SGHVS and CDR2 FNYEAQ. The DNA for the CDR3 is TGTGCCAGCAGCCCAATGACAGGGACTGGAAACACCATATATTTT. Translating it yields CASSPMTGTGNTIYF.

The chain employs TRBV7-9 and TRBJ1-2; 9 bases agree with TRBD1. V lost 7 bases and J lost 6; bases outside the gene matches: 6. The CDR3 sequence is 13 residues long. Germline V gene sequence: CDR1 SEHNR, CDR2 FQNEAQ (reference sequence). CDR3 sequence reads: CASTRGDRDGYTF. CDR3 coding DNA: TGTGCCAGCACAAGAGGGGACAGGGATGGCTACACCTTC.

The rearrangement links TRBV29-1 to TRBJ1-1; D uncertain. Germline values: CDR1 SQVTM, CDR2 ANQGSEA. Deletions cut 4 bases from V and 7 bases from J, with 13 bases between. CDR3 length: 12 residues. The chain's CDR3 is CSVVGSQLEAFF. The CDR3 bases are TGCAGCGTTGTGGGCTCGCAGCTTGAAGCTTTCTTT.

The chain employs TRBV30 and TRBJ2-7; tentatively, D is TRBD1 (6 bases). The CDR3 loop spans 15 amino acids. V was shortened by 0 bases and J by 3 bases, with 15 bases between the two germline ends. Germline CDR1 GTSNPN, CDR2 SVGIG (reference sequence). The CDR3 DNA sequence: TGTGCCTGGAGTGTACCCGGACAGTTTGTCTACGAGCAGTACTTC. Protein product: CAWSVPGQFVYEQYF.

Notes on this clone: At one boundary the junction diverges from the germline segment, which might be a read error. V gene TRBV19 combines with J gene TRBJ2-5; 11 positions agree with TRBD2. Germline V gene data show CDR1 as LNHDA and CDR2 as SQIVND (reference sequence). The CDR3 sequence is 14 residues long. The CDR3 sequence is CAGSLLAGVETQYF. Here the CDR3 DNA reads TGTGCCGGTAGTTTACTAGCGGGAGTAGAGACCCAGTACTTC.

The chain uses TRBV27 and TRBJ2-7, with D unresolved. Per the germline V gene, CDR1 is MNHEY and CDR2 is SMNVEV (reference sequence). V was cut by 3 bases and J by 0 bases, with 6 bases left in between. The CDR3 runs 13 residues. The CDR3 DNA reads as TGTGCCAGCAGTTTTTCCAGCTCCTACGAGCAGTACTTC. Protein: CASSFSSSYEQYF.

The chain joins TRBV7-9 to TRBJ1-1; 7 bases fit TRBD1. The germline V gene has CDR1 SEHNR and CDR2 FQNEAQ (reference sequence). The trim removed 7 bases at V and 1 base at J, leaving 9 bases unmatched. The CDR3 totals 15 residues. CDR3 residues: CASIYSGQKNTEAFF. The CDR3 region has the DNA TGTGCCAGCATCTACTCGGGACAGAAGAACACTGAAGCTTTCTTT. The full variable domain, in which reference TRBV7-9 and TRBJ1-1 provide the parts outside the CDR3, is DTGVSQNPRHKITKRGQNVTFRCDPISEHNRLYWYRQTLGQGPEFLTYFQNEAQLEKSRLLSDRFSAERPKGSFSTLEIQRTEQGDSAMYLCASIYSGQKNTEAFFGQGTRLTVV.

A remark on this clone: At one end, the junction sequence differs from germline, possibly due to a read error. This sequence joins TRBV7-9 and TRBJ2-1; no clear D gene. Germline V lookup: CDR1 SEHNR, CDR2 FQNEAQ (reference sequence). This CDR3 region has 12 residues. The CDR3 coding sequence is TGTTCCAGCAGCTTAGTAAACAATGAGCAGTTCTTC. As protein: CSSSLVNNEQFF.

The chain recombines TRBV30 with TRBJ2-7; D uncertain. CDR3 length: 11 residues. Trimming took off 2 bases at V and 5 bases at J, with 7 bases between the two ends. CDR1 and CDR2 from the germline V gene are GTSNPN and SVGIG (reference sequence). The CDR3 DNA is TGTGCCTGGAGTTCCCGGGACGAGCAGTACTTC. Protein sequence: CAWSSRDEQYF.

This chain links TRBV7-2 with TRBJ2-1; D is perhaps TRBD2 (5 bases). The germline V and J ends were trimmed by 1 base and 1 base, with 8 bases remaining between them. Germline V lookup: CDR1 SGHTA, CDR2 FQGNSA. The CDR3 is 15 residues long. The CDR3 DNA is TGTGCCAGCAGCTTAGAAGCGGCGTCCTACAATGAGCAGTTCTTC. Residues: CASSLEAASYNEQFF.

The J gene is TRBJ2-5, the V gene TRBV2; D ambiguous. The J call is uncertain, as TRBJ2-7 better fits the DNA end. The CDR3 extends over 14 amino acids. CDR1 is SNHLY and CDR2 is FYNNEI in the germline V gene. The CDR3 here is CASSNGGLAYEQYF. The DNA for the CDR3 is TGTGCCAGCAGTAATGGCGGATTAGCCTACGAGCAGTACTTC.

The chain carries TRBV27 and TRBJ2-5; possible D gene TRBD2, 6 bases. The germline CDR1 and CDR2 sequences are MNHEY and SMNVEV (reference sequence). V was cut by 1 base and J by 2 bases, with 8 bases left in between. CDR3 length equals 14 residues. The CDR3 nucleotides read TGTGCCAGCAGTTTATGGGCGGGACAAGAGACCCAGTACTTC. It encodes CASSLWAGQETQYF.

This clone was detected a few times. The chain couples TRBV6-1 to TRBJ2-7; D unclear. This CDR3 region has 17 residues. The V end was cut by 2 bases, the J end by 0 bases, with 17 bases between. Germline V CDR1 and CDR2: MNHNS, SASEGT. CDR3 residues: CASSEPAGPFFSYEQYF. CDR3 coding DNA: TGTGCCAGCAGTGAACCCGCCGGTCCGTTTTTCTCCTACGAGCAGTACTTC.

The rearrangement uses TRBV28 and TRBJ2-1; possibly TRBD2 for D (6 bases). Germline V gene lookup returns CDR1 MDHEN and CDR2 SYDVKM. V was trimmed by 2 bases and J by 0 bases, leaving 11 bases between them. CDR3 length: 16 amino acids. The CDR3 sequence is CASSLVAASSYNEQFF. CDR3 nucleotides: TGTGCCAGCAGTTTAGTAGCGGCTAGCTCCTACAATGAGCAGTTCTTC.

The J gene is TRBJ1-1, the V gene TRBV28; D is possibly TRBD1 (6 bases). Germline V lookup: CDR1 MDHEN, CDR2 SYDVKM. This CDR3 has 11 amino acids. With 2 bases removed from V and 11 bases from J, the gap between germline ends came to 9 bases. In DNA form, the CDR3 reads TGTGCCAGCAGTTTAACAGGGTACGCTTTCTTT. It yields the protein CASSLTGYAFF.

The chain combines TRBV7-7 with TRBJ2-3; 7 bases align to TRBD2. Germline lookup yields CDR1 SSHAT and CDR2 FNYEAQ (reference sequence). With 5 bases clipped from V and 2 bases from J, the junction kept 7 bases outside the gene matches. The CDR3 is 15 amino acids. CDR3 coding DNA: TGTGCCAGCAGCGCAAGCGGGGTAAACACAGATACGCAGTATTTT. This sequence encodes CASSASGVNTDTQYF.

The genes are TRBV7-9 and TRBJ2-5; TRBD2 is a possible D gene (5 bases). The CDR3 contains 15 residues. Germline V gene sequence: CDR1 SEHNR, CDR2 FQNEAQ (reference sequence). V was clipped by 2 bases and J by 4 bases, with 14 bases between them. CDR3 DNA: TGTGCCAGCAGCTTACTAGCCGGTACTTTAGAGACCCAGTACTTC. It specifies CASSLLAGTLETQYF.

The rearrangement joins TRBV30 to TRBJ2-1; D is perhaps TRBD2 (6 bases). V dropped 0 bases and J dropped 8 bases, with 11 bases sitting between them. Per germline, CDR1 GTSNPN and CDR2 SVGIG (reference sequence). This CDR3 is built from 13 residues. The CDR3 DNA follows: TGTGCCTGGAGTGTACGGGTAGCGGATGAGCAGTTCTTC. This sequence encodes CAWSVRVADEQFF.

The rearrangement uses TRBV6-5 and TRBJ2-5; 8 bases are a match to TRBD1. The germline V gene encodes CDR1 MNHEY and CDR2 SVGAGI. The CDR3 is 13 residues long. J gave up 3 bases and V 8 bases, and 5 bases lay outside the gene matches. CDR3 in amino acids: CASRRGHKETQYF. For the CDR3, the DNA is TGTGCCAGCCGCAGGGGGCATAAAGAGACCCAGTACTTC.

This clone has only a few counts. This rearrangement joins TRBV5-1 to TRBJ2-2, with D possibly matching TRBD1 (6 bases). Trimming removed 4 bases from V and 2 bases from J, with 12 bases in between. The CDR3 has 15 residues. The V gene's germline CDR1 is SGHRS and CDR2 YFSETQ. The CDR3 nucleotides are TGCGCCAGCAGCGTACCCGGGACAAACACCGGGGAGCTGTTTTTT. Its translation: CASSVPGTNTGELFF.

This clone was detected only a few times. The V gene is TRBV7-2, the J gene TRBJ2-1, with 8 nucleotides matching TRBD1. The junction had 11 bases not matched to a gene; V was cut back by 5 bases and J by 5 bases. Germline V CDR1 and CDR2: SGHTA, FQGNSA. The CDR3 runs to 16 residues. CDR3 loop: CASSPRTGIGHNEQFF. The CDR3 bases are TGTGCCAGCAGCCCGCGGACAGGGATTGGCCACAATGAGCAGTTCTTC.

This rearrangement joins TRBV15 to TRBJ2-6; D unclear. CDR3 length: 14 amino acids. V was cut by 5 bases and J by 3 bases, with 8 bases left in between. Germline CDR1 reads LNHNV; CDR2 reads YYDKDF (reference sequence). The CDR3 nucleotides are TGTGCCACCAGCCCGGGTAATGGGGCCAACGTCCTGACTTTC. Its translation: CATSPGNGANVLTF.

The J gene is TRBJ2-7, the V gene TRBV29-1; a weak D match, TRBD1 (6 bases). Germline V CDR1 and CDR2: SQVTM, ANQGSEA. The CDR3 runs to 13 residues. Trimming removed 7 bases from V and 2 bases from J, with 15 bases in between. DNA of the CDR3: TGCAGCGGTTTGATAACAGGGACCTACGAGCAGTACTTC. Amino acid sequence: CSGLITGTYEQYF.

The rearrangement joins TRBV6-5 to TRBJ2-7, with 7 bases identical to TRBD1. CDR1 and CDR2 from the germline V gene are MNHEY and SVGAGI. J gave up 7 bases and V 6 bases, and 6 bases lay outside the gene matches. The CDR3 covers 12 residues. The DNA for the CDR3 is TGTGCCAGCAGAGAGTACAGGGGAGAGCAGTACTTC. Its protein product is CASREYRGEQYF.